One sample yielded the 14 T cell receptor beta chains listed below, sequenced in a study of PD-1 blockade in mismatch repair-deficient tumors. The data were produced by immunoSEQ multiplex PCR, yet TCRdb's version contains in-frame clones alone and is incomplete. The table records under 150,000 clones, about 86% of them present only once. The starting material was peripheral blood, obtained 44 weeks after starting pembrolizumab. These receptors came from an adult with mismatch repair-deficient cancer.

On this clone itself: The sample contains more than one DNA sequence encoding this CDR3. This rearrangement joins TRBV15 to TRBJ2-3; D gene ambiguous. The germline V and J ends were trimmed by 1 base and 5 bases, with 4 bases remaining between them. Germline V gene lookup returns CDR1 LNHNV and CDR2 YYDKDF (reference sequence). This CDR3 contains 12 residues. For the CDR3, the DNA is TGTGCCACCAGCAGAGGAGGAGATACGCAGTATTTT. Translated: CATSRGGDTQYF.

The chain uses TRBV6-4 and TRBJ2-1; D possibly uses TRBD1 or TRBD2 (7 bases each). The germline gives CDR1 MRHNA, CDR2 SNTAGT. Trimming took 2 bases from V and 5 from J, leaving 16 bases between them. CDR3 size: 16 residues. CDR3 nucleotide sequence: TGTGCCAGCAGTGACCCGGGGAGGGGGCGCGACAATGAGCAGTTCTTC. Its translation is CASSDPGRGRDNEQFF.

The V and J genes are TRBV27 and TRBJ2-5; D possibly corresponds to TRBD1 (6 bases). Trimming left V 4 bases short and J 2 bases short, with 11 bases between. The CDR3 has 14 amino acids. CDR1 and CDR2 (germline): MNHEY, SMNVEV (reference sequence). This chain's CDR3 is CASSSTGFQETQYF. The CDR3 region has the DNA TGTGCCAGCAGTTCTACAGGGTTTCAAGAGACCCAGTACTTC.

The chain couples TRBV5-4 to TRBJ2-5; D may be TRBD2 (6 bases). This CDR3 region has 17 residues. Trimming cost V 0 bases and J 5 bases, with 20 bases left between them. Germline V gene data show CDR1 as SGHNT and CDR2 as YYREEE (reference sequence). The CDR3 DNA follows: TGTGCCAGCAGCTTGGGGCAGGGCTCGCACCGGGGGGAGACCCAGTACTTC. This codes for CASSLGQGSHRGETQYF.

V is TRBV18 and J is TRBJ2-3; D unclear. The CDR3 extends over 12 amino acids. Trimming removed 0 bases at V and 5 bases at J, with 3 bases between. CDR1 and CDR2 from the germline V gene are KGHSH and LQKENI. CDR3 region: CASSPPGDTQYF. DNA of the CDR3: TGTGCCAGCTCACCACCGGGAGATACGCAGTATTTT. Using reference TRBV18 and TRBJ2-3 for the parts outside the CDR3, the full variable domain is NAGVMQNPRHLVRRRGQEARLRCSPMKGHSHVYWYRQLPEEGLKFMVYLQKENIIDESGMPKERFSAEFPKEGPSILRIQQVVRGDSAAYFCASSPPGDTQYFGPGTRLTVL.

The CDR3 sequence is CASSQGGTSGRWGTDTQYF. CDR3 bases: TGCGCCAGCAGCCAAGGGGGGACTAGCGGGAGATGGGGCACAGATACGCAGTATTTT. This chain uses TRBV4-1 with TRBJ2-3; 14 bases match TRBD2. The germline gives CDR1 MGHRA, CDR2 YSYEKL. The V segment lost 1 base and the J segment 1 base; nucleotides outside the gene matches: 7. CDR3 length: 19 amino acids.

This rearrangement joins TRBV18 to TRBJ2-7, with 7 bases identical to TRBD1. From germline, CDR1 is KGHSH and CDR2 LQKENI. V lost 3 bases and J lost 3; bases outside the gene matches: 8. This CDR3 comprises 15 residues. The CDR3 reads CASSPYRGPFYEQYF. CDR3 DNA sequence: TGTGCCAGCTCACCGTACAGGGGTCCCTTCTACGAGCAGTACTTC.

The V gene is TRBV7-9, the J gene TRBJ1-2; 8 bases map to TRBD1. This CDR3 has 18 residues. With 6 bases clipped from V and 0 bases from J, the junction kept 15 bases outside the gene matches. CDR1 SEHNR and CDR2 FQNEAQ come from the germline V gene (reference sequence). The CDR3 loop reads CASRRGEWTGHTNYGYTF. The CDR3 DNA reads as TGTGCCAGCAGGAGGGGTGAATGGACAGGGCATACTAACTATGGCTACACCTTC. The full variable domain, in which reference TRBV7-9 and TRBJ1-2 provide the parts outside the CDR3, is DTGVSQNPRHKITKRGQNVTFRCDPISEHNRLYWYRQTLGQGPEFLTYFQNEAQLEKSRLLSDRFSAERPKGSFSTLEIQRTEQGDSAMYLCASRRGEWTGHTNYGYTFGSGTRLTVV.

This rearrangement joins TRBV27 to TRBJ2-2; no reliable D call. This CDR3 spans 14 amino acids. Deletions cut 3 bases from V and 1 base from J, with 6 bases between. In germline, CDR1 is MNHEY, CDR2 SMNVEV (reference sequence). The CDR3 here is CASSFAGNTGELFF. The CDR3 DNA reads as TGTGCCAGCAGTTTCGCAGGGAACACCGGGGAGCTGTTTTTT.

The chain couples TRBV29-1 to TRBJ1-2; 10 bases map to TRBD1. The CDR3 has 12 amino acids. J lost 6 bases, V lost 7 bases, and 5 bases had no gene match. Germline V gene data show CDR1 as SQVTM and CDR2 as ANQGSEA. CDR3 region: CSGGQGGDGYTF. The CDR3 region has the DNA TGCAGCGGCGGACAGGGGGGGGATGGCTACACCTTC.

The rearrangement uses TRBV10-2 and TRBJ2-1; the match to TRBD2 covers 10 bases. V lost 5 bases, J lost 8 bases, and 6 bases stayed unmatched. CDR3 length equals 14 residues. The germline CDR1 and CDR2 sequences are WSHSY and SAAADI. In nucleotides, the CDR3 is TGCGCCAGCAGTAGCGGGAGGGCCGGGTATGAGCAGTTCTTC. Protein product: CASSSGRAGYEQFF.

In the case of this clone: The germline gene is not matched at one end of the junction; a read error may be the cause. This chain links TRBV9 with TRBJ2-1; 9 bases fit TRBD2. CDR1 and CDR2 from the germline V gene are SGDLS and YYNGEE. The CDR3 loop spans 15 amino acids. The CDR3 sequence: CASSVDVSGSGRRVF. CDR3 in DNA: TGTGCCAGCAGCGTAGATGTTAGCGGGAGTGGGAGGAGGGTCTTC.

The count of this clone is one. The rearrangement joins TRBV1 to TRBJ1-1. TRBV1 is tagged as a pseudogene. The CDR3 contains 14 residues. The CDR3 protein is CTSSQVEENTEAFF. CDR3 nucleotides: TGCACCAGCAGCCAAGTTGAGGAGAACACTGAAGCTTTCTTT.

The chain recombines TRBV7-9 with TRBJ2-7; 7 positions agree with TRBD2. Germline-derived CDR1 and CDR2 are SEHNR and FQNEAQ (reference sequence). The CDR3 is 15 residues long. After removal of 5 bases from V and 2 bases from J, the junction contained 9 bases not matched to a gene. Here the CDR3 reads CASSQSTSAAYEQYF. CDR3 coding DNA: TGTGCCAGCAGCCAGAGTACTAGCGCAGCCTACGAGCAGTACTTC.